The 16 T cell receptor beta chains below come from one sample, sequenced in a study of T cell repertoires in cytomegalovirus infection. Their cognate antigens are unknown. TCRdb reprocessed the reads with MiXCR, giving one entry per CDR3 protein. This repertoire shows roughly 310,000 distinct CDR3 sequences, 25% to 35% found once; its top ten account for over 15%. The starting material was cultured PBMCs, obtained from culture after CMV antigen stimulation. The receptor source for this set is a human donor in good health (CMV status not recorded). Some clones in this sample may be carry-over from other donors' samples.

The CDR3 DNA reads TGTGCCAGCAGCTTAGTAGGGACGAGAGCTAATGAAAAACTGTTTTTT. Amino acid sequence: CASSLVGTRANEKLFF. The chain uses TRBV11-2 and TRBJ1-4; maybe TRBD1 (5 bases). Trimming cost V 1 base and J 3 bases, with 12 bases left between them. The CDR3 extends over 16 amino acids. Germline V gives CDR1 SGHAT, CDR2 FQNNGV.

V and J are TRBV7-6 and TRBJ1-2, with a weak D call TRBD1 (5 bases). The V and J ends lost 5 bases and 5 bases respectively, with 15 bases between them. The CDR3 length is 14 residues. Germline CDR1 reads SGHVS; CDR2 reads FNYEAQ. CDR3 loop: CASSRPGTDYGYTF. Written as DNA, the CDR3 is TGTGCCAGCAGCCGCCCCGGGACGGATTATGGCTACACCTTC. The full variable domain, its missing parts supplied by reference TRBV7-6 and TRBJ1-2, is GAGVSQSPRYKVTKRGQDVALRCDPISGHVSLYWYRQALGQGPEFLTYFNYEAQQDKSGLPNDRFSAERPEGSISTLTIQRTEQRDSAMYRCASSRPGTDYGYTFGSGTRLTVV.

This chain joins TRBV28 and TRBJ2-1; 12 nucleotides line up with TRBD2. Germline V gene lookup returns CDR1 MDHEN and CDR2 SYDVKM. V lost 1 base to trimming and J lost 10 bases; unmatched junction nucleotides: 11. This CDR3 comprises 17 residues. The CDR3 DNA reads as TGTGCCAGCAGTTTATTACTCTCTAGCGGGAGGGCATGGGAGCAGTTCTTC. As protein: CASSLLLSSGRAWEQFF.

This clonotype was found many times. The rearrangement joins TRBV7-9 to TRBJ2-3; D gene unclear. The CDR3 runs 12 residues. Per the germline V gene, CDR1 is SEHNR and CDR2 is FQNEAQ (reference sequence). The V end lost 6 bases, the J end lost 0 bases, and 4 bases lay between the germline ends. CDR3 nucleotide sequence: TGTGCCAGCAGACGTAGCACAGATACGCAGTATTTT. This translates into CASRRSTDTQYF.

The table lists this clonotype with a few counts. The chain combines TRBV6-5 with TRBJ1-5; D is ambiguous. Trimming left V 5 bases short and J 0 bases short, with 20 bases between. This CDR3 spans 18 amino acids. Germline-derived CDR1 and CDR2 are MNHEY and SVGAGI. CDR3 loop: CASSPVPRQVYSNQPQHF. The CDR3 coding sequence is TGTGCCAGCAGTCCGGTCCCTCGGCAGGTTTATAGCAATCAGCCCCAGCATTTT.

The chain recombines TRBV3-1 with TRBJ2-7; a weak D match, TRBD2 (6 bases). This CDR3 spans 16 amino acids. Germline-derived CDR1 and CDR2 are LGHDT and YNNKEL (reference sequence). Trimming took off 0 bases at V and 6 bases at J, with 18 bases between the two ends. The CDR3 sequence is CASSQERTGVPVEQYF. DNA for the CDR3: TGTGCCAGCAGCCAAGAGAGGACGGGAGTACCGGTCGAGCAGTACTTC.

This sequence joins TRBV5-6 and TRBJ1-1; 7 positions match TRBD1. CDR3 size: 15 residues. Germline V lookup: CDR1 SGHDT, CDR2 YYEEEE. With 4 bases clipped from V and 4 bases from J, the junction kept 10 bases outside the gene matches. The CDR3 DNA sequence: TGTGCCAGCAGCATAATACAGGGGAGGTTCACTGAAGCTTTCTTT. Protein: CASSIIQGRFTEAFF.

This clonotype was found a few times. The gene calls are TRBV6-6 and TRBJ2-5; D is perhaps TRBD2 (7 bases). The CDR3 is 14 amino acids. Germline V gene data show CDR1 as MNHNY and CDR2 as SVGAGI (reference sequence). The V gene lost 7 bases and the J gene lost 1 base, with 13 bases spanning the gap. In nucleotides, the CDR3 is TGTGCCAGCACCTCTAGGGGGGGCCAAGAGACCCAGTACTTC. Translating gives CASTSRGGQETQYF.

This clonotype was counted once. V usage is TRBV19 and J usage is TRBJ1-5, with D possibly being TRBD1 (5 bases). The CDR3 consists of 11 residues. With 2 bases removed from V and 16 bases from J, the gap between germline ends came to 12 bases. CDR1 LNHDA and CDR2 SQIVND come from the germline V gene (reference sequence). DNA of the CDR3: TGTGCCAGTAGTATATCCGGGACTCTACATTTT. As protein: CASSISGTLHF.

The chain is built from TRBV7-6 and TRBJ2-1, with unresolved D. The germline gives CDR1 SGHVS, CDR2 FNYEAQ. CDR3 length: 14 residues. Deletions cut 1 base from V and 7 bases from J, with 11 bases between. The CDR3 DNA reads as TGTGCCAGCAGCTTAGTCCCCGTGGGGAATGAGCAGTTCTTC. This encodes CASSLVPVGNEQFF. Filled out from reference TRBV7-6 and TRBJ2-1, the complete variable domain reads GAGVSQSPRYKVTKRGQDVALRCDPISGHVSLYWYRQALGQGPEFLTYFNYEAQQDKSGLPNDRFSAERPEGSISTLTIQRTEQRDSAMYRCASSLVPVGNEQFFGPGTRLTVL.

This chain joins TRBV5-4 and TRBJ2-3; unclear D gene. The CDR3 is 12 amino acids. With 0 bases removed from V and 8 bases from J, the gap between germline ends came to 7 bases. Germline V lookup: CDR1 SGHNT, CDR2 YYREEE (reference sequence). The CDR3 loop is CASSLESGTQYF. CDR3 coding DNA: TGTGCCAGCAGCTTGGAGTCGGGTACGCAGTATTTT.

This clonotype was seen a few times. V and J are TRBV14 and TRBJ2-3; 9 positions match TRBD2. Germline values: CDR1 SGHDN, CDR2 FVKESK. The trim removed 2 bases at V and 6 bases at J, leaving 15 bases unmatched. The length of the CDR3 is 18 residues. The CDR3 spells CASSQNEFSGSLRDTQYF. The CDR3 DNA reads as TGTGCCAGCAGCCAAAACGAGTTTAGCGGGAGCCTTAGGGATACGCAGTATTTT.

This clonotype was seen just once. The chain joins TRBV6-5 to TRBJ1-1; no definite D call. Per germline, CDR1 MNHEY and CDR2 SVGAGI. This CDR3 region has 12 residues. Trimming stripped 8 bases from V and 1 base from J, with 8 bases between. The DNA of the CDR3 is TGTGCCAGCCGACACTGGAACACTGAAGCTTTCTTT. Translating it yields CASRHWNTEAFF.

This clonotype showed up just a few times. The genes are TRBV12-3 or TRBV12-4 and TRBJ2-1; no reliable D call. The CDR3 covers 14 residues. V shed 0 bases and J shed 4 bases, with 7 bases lying between them. The CDR3 coding sequence is TGTGCCAGCAGTTTAGCTTCTATATACAATGAGCAGTTCTTC. Its translation is CASSLASIYNEQFF.

V gene TRBV6-1 combines with J gene TRBJ1-2, with D possibly matching TRBD1 (6 bases). CDR1 and CDR2 from the germline V gene are MNHNS and SASEGT. V was pared by 0 bases and J by 2 bases, with 10 bases between. The CDR3 sequence is 15 residues long. CDR3 sequence: CASSEATGLNYGYTF. The CDR3 DNA is TGTGCCAGCAGTGAAGCGACAGGATTAAACTATGGCTACACCTTC.

CDR3 coding DNA: TGTGCCACCAGTGACCCCGGGACTAGTGCAGATACGCAGTATTTT. The encoded protein is CATSDPGTSADTQYF. The chain is built from TRBV24-1 and TRBJ2-3, with 8 bases that match TRBD2. V trimming: 4 bases; J trimming: 4 bases; junction bases outside the gene matches: 6. In germline, CDR1 is KGHDR, CDR2 SFDVKD. CDR3 size: 15 residues.